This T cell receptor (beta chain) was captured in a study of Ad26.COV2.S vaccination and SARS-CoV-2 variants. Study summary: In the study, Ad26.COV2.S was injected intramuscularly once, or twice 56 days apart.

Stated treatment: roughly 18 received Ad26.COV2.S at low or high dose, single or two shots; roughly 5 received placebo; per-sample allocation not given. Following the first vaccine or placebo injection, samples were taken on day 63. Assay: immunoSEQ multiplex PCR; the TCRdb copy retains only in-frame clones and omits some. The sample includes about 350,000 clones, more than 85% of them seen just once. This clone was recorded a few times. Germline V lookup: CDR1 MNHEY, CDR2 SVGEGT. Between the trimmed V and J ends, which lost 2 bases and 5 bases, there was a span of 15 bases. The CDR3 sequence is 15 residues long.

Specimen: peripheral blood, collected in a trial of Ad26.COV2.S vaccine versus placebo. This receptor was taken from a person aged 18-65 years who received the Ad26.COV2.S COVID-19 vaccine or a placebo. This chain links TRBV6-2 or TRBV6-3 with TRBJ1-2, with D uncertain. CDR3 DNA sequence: TGTGCCAGCAGTTACCGGCCAGCAGCTTCGTATGGCTACACCTTC. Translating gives CASSYRPAASYGYTF.